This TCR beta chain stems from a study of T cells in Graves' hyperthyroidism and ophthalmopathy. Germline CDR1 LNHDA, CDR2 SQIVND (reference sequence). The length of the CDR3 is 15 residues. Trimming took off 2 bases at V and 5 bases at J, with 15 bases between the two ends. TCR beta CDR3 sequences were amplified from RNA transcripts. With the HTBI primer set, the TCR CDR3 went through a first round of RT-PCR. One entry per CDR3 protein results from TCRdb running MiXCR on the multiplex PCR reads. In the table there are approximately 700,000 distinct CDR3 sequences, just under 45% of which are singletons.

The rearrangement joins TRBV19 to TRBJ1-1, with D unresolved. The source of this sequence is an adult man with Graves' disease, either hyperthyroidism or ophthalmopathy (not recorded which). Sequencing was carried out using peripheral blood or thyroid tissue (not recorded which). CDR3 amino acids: CASSISGVVVTEAFF. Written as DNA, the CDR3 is TGTGCCAGTAGTATAAGCGGGGTAGTAGTAACTGAAGCTTTCTTT. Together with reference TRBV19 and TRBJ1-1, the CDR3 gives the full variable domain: DGGITQSPKYLFRKEGQNVTLSCEQNLNHDAMYWYRQDPGQGLRLIYYSQIVNDFQKGDIAEGYSVSREKKESFPLTVTSAQKNPTAFYLCASSISGVVVTEAFFGQGTRLTVV.